Only a few counts were recorded for the clone carrying this T cell receptor (beta chain). Its antigen is as yet unknown. The CDR3 runs 14 residues. Germline CDR1 SQVTM, CDR2 ANQGSEA. Trimming left V 4 bases short and J 1 base short, with 12 bases between. At least 6 micrograms of total RNA were extracted per sample. The data were obtained in a study of blood T cells in healthy people across ages. Study-level results: Diversity estimates from one million T cells were considered underestimates. The unknown donor CMV status may have confounded expanded clonotype changes.

The second PCR ran about 6 to 11 cycles with a sample-barcoded 5' primer and J-beta primers. The template-switch adaptor was a 5' adaptor with 12 random nucleotides. It tagged each cDNA molecule. TCRdb passed the 5' RACE reads through MiXCR, listing each CDR3 protein once. The sample holds about 670,000 distinct CDR3 sequences; roughly 43% are singletons and the top ten take roughly 30%. Sequencing was performed on blood. The origin of this receptor is a man older than 75 in good health. V usage is TRBV29-1 and J usage is TRBJ2-3; TRBD2 is a possible D gene (5 bases). The CDR3 DNA reads as TGCAGCGTTGGAGTCGGGATGGGCACAGATACGCAGTATTTT. This sequence encodes CSVGVGMGTDTQYF.